Reported below is one T cell receptor beta chain. Its specificity is unknown. A multiplex PCR was run with 60 Vbeta primers and 13 Jbeta primers. Sequencing used immunoSEQ multiplex PCR; TCRdb keeps in-frame clones, though not all of them. The top ten clones hold roughly 4% of a sample with 120,000 or so clones, roughly 80% of them seen once. J gave up 2 bases and V 0 bases, and 6 bases lay outside the gene matches. This CDR3 is 16 amino acids long. Germline V CDR1 and CDR2: SGHRS, YFSETQ. This sample was taken from a study of cytomegalovirus exposure and HLA in healthy donors. Study-level background: The roughly 120 million unique TCR beta sequences, from 150 million to 200 million T cells, were found by an earlier analysis. Findings of the study overall: Reports indicate that TCR beta sequences accurately predicted the HLA-A and HLA-B alleles of most subjects. About 87% or about 30% of the time was how often most TCR beta V segments were productive, according to an earlier analysis.

Sequenced material: PBMCs. This sequence originates from a man younger than 35 in good health and CMV-seropositive. The J gene is TRBJ2-3, the V gene TRBV5-1; 7 positions match TRBD2. The CDR3 DNA follows: TGCGCCAGCAGCTTGGAGGCTAGCGGAAACACAGATACGCAGTATTTT. Protein: CASSLEASGNTDTQYF.